This is a list of T cell receptor beta chains from one sample in a study of T cells in tumors after PD-1 blockade. The repertoire was sequenced with immunoSEQ multiplex PCR; TCRdb's copy has only in-frame clones and lacks some. The data show roughly 50,000 clones, roughly three quarters seen once. Sample: PBMCs, taken before anti-PD-1 treatment. The receptors derive from a human donor with basal cell carcinoma. Each CDR3 is given with its conserved first and last residue. The D gene is left open where the match is weak. A row's size may be missing; if present it is once, few, many or a size class.

cdr3_nt: TGTGCCAGTAGTCTCCGGCACCGCGACGAAAAACTGTTTTTT
cdr3_aa: CASSLRHRDEKLFF
d_call: -
clone_size: few
j_call: TRBJ1-4
v_call: TRBV19

cdr3_nt: TGTGCCAGCAGTGTCAGGAGCGGGAACACTGAAGCTTTCTTT
cdr3_aa: CASSVRSGNTEAFF
d_call: -
clone_size: once
j_call: TRBJ1-1
v_call: TRBV2

cdr3_nt: TGCGCCAGCAGCGAACCTAGCGGTTACGAGCAGTACTTC
cdr3_aa: CASSEPSGYEQYF
d_call: TRBD2
clone_size: once
j_call: TRBJ2-7
v_call: TRBV5-1

cdr3_nt: TGTGCCAGCAGTTTAAAAGACAGGCTTAGGAGTGGCTACACCTTC
cdr3_aa: CASSLKDRLRSGYTF
d_call: -
clone_size: -
j_call: TRBJ1-2
v_call: TRBV28

cdr3_nt: TGTGCCAGCAGCTTGGGGGCAAGCTCCTACAATGAGCAGTTCTTC
cdr3_aa: CASSLGASSYNEQFF
d_call: -
clone_size: -
j_call: TRBJ2-1
v_call: TRBV5-6

cdr3_nt: TGTGCCAGCAGGGCGACGGACACTGAAGCTTTCTTT
cdr3_aa: CASRATDTEAFF
d_call: -
clone_size: -
j_call: TRBJ1-1
v_call: TRBV7-9

cdr3_nt: TGCGCCAGCAGTGATCCGGGACAGGGGGCTTACGAGCAGTACTTC
cdr3_aa: CASSDPGQGAYEQYF
d_call: TRBD1
clone_size: -
j_call: TRBJ2-7
v_call: TRBV10-1

cdr3_nt: TGCGCCAGCAGTGAAGCCGGGACGGCGTCCCCCAGAGGAGCTTTCTTT
cdr3_aa: CASSEAGTASPRGAFF
d_call: -
clone_size: -
j_call: TRBJ1-1
v_call: TRBV10-1

cdr3_nt: TGTGCCAGCTCACCAGAAACAGATACGCAGTATTTT
cdr3_aa: CASSPETDTQYF
d_call: -
clone_size: -
j_call: TRBJ2-3
v_call: TRBV18

cdr3_nt: TGCGCCAGTCAGTGGCGGACCAACACCGGGGAGCTGTTTTTT
cdr3_aa: CASQWRTNTGELFF
d_call: -
clone_size: -
j_call: TRBJ2-2
v_call: TRBV5-1

cdr3_nt: TGTGCCAGCAGTTTCGGTGGTATGGCGGATTCCAGCTACACCTTC
cdr3_aa: CASSFGGMADSSYTF
d_call: -
clone_size: once
j_call: TRBJ1-2
v_call: TRBV28

cdr3_nt: TGTGCCAGCAGTTTATTAGGGTGGGGCTACACCTTC
cdr3_aa: CASSLLGWGYTF
d_call: -
clone_size: -
j_call: TRBJ1-2
v_call: TRBV12-3/TRBV12-4

cdr3_nt: TGTGCCAGCAGCTTGACATTCGGCGGGGAGCTGTTTTTT
cdr3_aa: CASSLTFGGELFF
d_call: -
clone_size: few
j_call: TRBJ2-2
v_call: TRBV5-6

cdr3_nt: TGTGCCAGCAGTTGGACAGTGAACACTGAAGCTTTCTTT
cdr3_aa: CASSWTVNTEAFF
d_call: -
clone_size: -
j_call: TRBJ1-1
v_call: TRBV27

cdr3_nt: TGTGCCAGCAGAAGGGACAGGGGTGGGGAAAAACTGTTTTTT
cdr3_aa: CASRRDRGGEKLFF
d_call: TRBD1
clone_size: -
j_call: TRBJ1-4
v_call: TRBV28

cdr3_nt: TGTGCCTGGAGTTCCGGACAGAGCAATCAGCCCCAGCATTTT
cdr3_aa: CAWSSGQSNQPQHF
d_call: -
clone_size: -
j_call: TRBJ1-5
v_call: TRBV30

cdr3_nt: TGTGCCAGCAGCCCCAGAACCCGACTAGCGGGGGGGCCGGTGGAGCAGTTCTTC
cdr3_aa: CASSPRTRLAGGPVEQFF
d_call: TRBD2
clone_size: -
j_call: TRBJ2-1
v_call: TRBV3-1/TRBV3-2